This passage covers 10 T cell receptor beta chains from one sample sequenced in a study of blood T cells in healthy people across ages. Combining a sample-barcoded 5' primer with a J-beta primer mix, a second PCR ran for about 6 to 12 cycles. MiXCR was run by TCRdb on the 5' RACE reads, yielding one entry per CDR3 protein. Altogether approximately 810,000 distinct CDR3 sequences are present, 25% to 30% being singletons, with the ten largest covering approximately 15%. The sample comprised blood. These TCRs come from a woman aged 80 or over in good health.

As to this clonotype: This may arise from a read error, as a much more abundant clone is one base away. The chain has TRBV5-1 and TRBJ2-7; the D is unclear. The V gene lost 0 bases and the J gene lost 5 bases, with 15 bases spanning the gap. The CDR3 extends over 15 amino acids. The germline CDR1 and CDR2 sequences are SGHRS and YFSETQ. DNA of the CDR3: TGCGCCAGCAGCTTGGCTCGTTATAGTCGGGACGAGCAGTACGTC. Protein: CASSLARYSRDEQYV.

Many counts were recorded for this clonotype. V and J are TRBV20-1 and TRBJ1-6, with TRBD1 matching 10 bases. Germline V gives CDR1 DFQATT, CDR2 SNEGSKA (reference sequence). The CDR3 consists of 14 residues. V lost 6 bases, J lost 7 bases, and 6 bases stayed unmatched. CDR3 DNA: TGCAGTGCCAGGGGACAGGGGAAAAATTCACCCCTCCACTTT. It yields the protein CSARGQGKNSPLHF.

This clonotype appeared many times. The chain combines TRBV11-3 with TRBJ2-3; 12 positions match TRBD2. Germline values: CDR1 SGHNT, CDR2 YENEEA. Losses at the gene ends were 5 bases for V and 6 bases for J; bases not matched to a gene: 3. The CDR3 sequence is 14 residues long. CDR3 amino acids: CASSKGLAGDTQYF. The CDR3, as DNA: TGTGCCAGCAGCAAAGGACTAGCGGGGGATACGCAGTATTTT.

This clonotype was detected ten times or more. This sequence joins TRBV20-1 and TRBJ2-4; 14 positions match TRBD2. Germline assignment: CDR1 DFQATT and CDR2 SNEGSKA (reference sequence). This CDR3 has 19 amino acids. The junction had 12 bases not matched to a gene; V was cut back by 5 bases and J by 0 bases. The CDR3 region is CSAFTGTSGGLLAKNIQYF. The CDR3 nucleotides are TGCAGTGCTTTCACCGGGACTAGCGGGGGATTACTAGCCAAAAACATTCAGTACTTC.

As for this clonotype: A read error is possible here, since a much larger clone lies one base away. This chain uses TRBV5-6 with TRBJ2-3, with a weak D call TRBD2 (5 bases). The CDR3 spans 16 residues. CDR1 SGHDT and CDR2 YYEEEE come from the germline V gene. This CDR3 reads CASSSTPGASTDAQYF. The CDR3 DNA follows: TGTGCCAGCAGCTCGACCCCTGGCGCTAGCACAGATGCGCAGTATTTT.

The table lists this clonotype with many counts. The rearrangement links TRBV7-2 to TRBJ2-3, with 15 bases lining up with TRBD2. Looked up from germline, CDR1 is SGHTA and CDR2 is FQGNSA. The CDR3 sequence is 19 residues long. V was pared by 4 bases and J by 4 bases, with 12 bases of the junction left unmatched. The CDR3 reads CASSSQGLAGGQSSDTQYF. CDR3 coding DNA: TGTGCCAGCAGCTCCCAAGGACTAGCGGGGGGGCAGTCTTCAGATACGCAGTATTTT.

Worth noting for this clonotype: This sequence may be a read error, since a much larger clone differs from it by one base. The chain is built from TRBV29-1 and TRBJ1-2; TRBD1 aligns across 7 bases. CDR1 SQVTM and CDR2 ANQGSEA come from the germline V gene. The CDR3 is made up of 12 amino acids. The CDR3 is CGVDRVRAGYTF. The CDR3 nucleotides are TGCGGCGTTGACAGGGTCCGGGCGGGCTACACCTTC.

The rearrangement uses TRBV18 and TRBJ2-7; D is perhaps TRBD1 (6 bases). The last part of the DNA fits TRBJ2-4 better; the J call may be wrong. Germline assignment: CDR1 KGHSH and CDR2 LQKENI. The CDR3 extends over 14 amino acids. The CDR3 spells CASSSWDNKNIQYF. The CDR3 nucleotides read TGTGCCAGCTCATCTTGGGACAACAAAAACATTCAGTACTTC.

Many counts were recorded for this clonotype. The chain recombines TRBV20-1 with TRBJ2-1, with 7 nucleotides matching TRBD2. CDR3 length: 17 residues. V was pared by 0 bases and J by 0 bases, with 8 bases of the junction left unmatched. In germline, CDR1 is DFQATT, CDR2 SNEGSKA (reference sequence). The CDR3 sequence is CSARDLAGDYSYNEQFF. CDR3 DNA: TGCAGTGCTAGAGATCTTGCGGGGGACTACTCCTACAATGAGCAGTTCTTC.

The CDR3, as DNA: TGTGCCAGCAGTCTCGGTGAAGCGGGAGATTACTACGAGCAGTACTTC. This translates into CASSLGEAGDYYEQYF. V usage is TRBV27 and J usage is TRBJ2-7; TRBD2 aligns across 8 bases. Germline loops: CDR1 MNHEY, CDR2 SMNVEV (reference sequence). V lost 5 bases and J lost 3; bases outside the gene matches: 12. This CDR3 is 16 amino acids long.